This entry describes one T cell receptor beta chain. Its antigen remains unidentified. Clones were sequenced by immunoSEQ multiplex PCR, and TCRdb holds only the in-frame ones, with some missing. The sample consists of approximately 460,000 clones, about 88% of them appearing once. This specimen belongs to a study of Ad26.COV2.S vaccination and SARS-CoV-2 variants. Findings and limits, study-wide: Higher spike-specific TCR breadth was found in vaccine recipients than in placebo recipients. Quantification of TCR breadth and depth may have yielded underestimates of total T cell responses.

As to treatment: some 20 received Ad26.COV2.S at low or high dose, single or two shots; 5 received placebo; per-sample allocation not given. It was on day 63 after the first vaccine or placebo injection that samples were taken. Donation came from an adult in Boston who was aged 18-55 years. This vaccine is an Ad26 vector that expresses the Wuhan-strain SARS-CoV-2 spike. The sequenced sample was peripheral blood, obtained in a trial of Ad26.COV2.S vaccine versus placebo. This sequence was found in a person aged 18 to 59 who received the Ad26.COV2.S COVID-19 vaccine or a placebo.

As DNA, the CDR3 is TGTGCCAGCAGCTATGGGGGACAGGGCCACTACGAGCAGTACTTC. Translating it yields CASSYGGQGHYEQYF. The rearrangement links TRBV5-4 to TRBJ2-7; the match to TRBD1 covers 9 bases. CDR3 length: 15 amino acids. With 3 bases clipped from V and 3 bases from J, the junction kept 7 bases outside the gene matches. CDR1 and CDR2 (germline): SGHNT, YYREEE (reference sequence).